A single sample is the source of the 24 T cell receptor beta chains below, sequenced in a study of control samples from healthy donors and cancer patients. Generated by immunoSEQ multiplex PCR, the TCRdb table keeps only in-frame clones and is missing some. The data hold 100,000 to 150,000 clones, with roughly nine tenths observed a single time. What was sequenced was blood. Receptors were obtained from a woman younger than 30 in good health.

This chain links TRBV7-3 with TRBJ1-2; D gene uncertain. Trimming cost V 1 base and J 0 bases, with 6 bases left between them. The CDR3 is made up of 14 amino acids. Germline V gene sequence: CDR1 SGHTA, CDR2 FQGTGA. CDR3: CASSLSAANYGYTF. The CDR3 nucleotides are TGTGCCAGCAGCTTAAGTGCTGCTAACTATGGCTACACCTTC.

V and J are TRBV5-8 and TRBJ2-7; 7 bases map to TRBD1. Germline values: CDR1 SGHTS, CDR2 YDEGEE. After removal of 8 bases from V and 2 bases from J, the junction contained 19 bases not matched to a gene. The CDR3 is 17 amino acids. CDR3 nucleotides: TGTGCCAGTCTACGGACAGGAAAGGGGAGCCCTACCTACGAGCAGTACTTC. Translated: CASLRTGKGSPTYEQYF.

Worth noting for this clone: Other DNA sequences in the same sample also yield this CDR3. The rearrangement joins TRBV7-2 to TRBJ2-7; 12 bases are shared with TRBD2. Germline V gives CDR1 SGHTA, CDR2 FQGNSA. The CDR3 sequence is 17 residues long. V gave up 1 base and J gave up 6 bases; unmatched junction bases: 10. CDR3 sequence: CASSLVPSGGAMSEQYF. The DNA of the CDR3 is TGTGCCAGCAGCTTAGTTCCTAGCGGGGGGGCCATGTCCGAGCAGTACTTC.

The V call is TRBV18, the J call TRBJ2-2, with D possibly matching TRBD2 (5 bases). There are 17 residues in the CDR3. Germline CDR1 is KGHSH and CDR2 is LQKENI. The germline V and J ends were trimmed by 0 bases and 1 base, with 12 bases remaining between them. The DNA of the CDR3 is TGTGCCAGCTCACCACCCGGAAACACTAGGAACACCGGGGAGCTGTTTTTT. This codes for CASSPPGNTRNTGELFF.

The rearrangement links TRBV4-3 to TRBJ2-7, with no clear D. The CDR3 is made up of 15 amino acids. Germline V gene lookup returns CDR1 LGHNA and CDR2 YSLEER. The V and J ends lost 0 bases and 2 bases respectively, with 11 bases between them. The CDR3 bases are TGCGCCAGCAGCCAAGATCGGGCCGCAACCTACGAGCAGTACTTC. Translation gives CASSQDRAATYEQYF.

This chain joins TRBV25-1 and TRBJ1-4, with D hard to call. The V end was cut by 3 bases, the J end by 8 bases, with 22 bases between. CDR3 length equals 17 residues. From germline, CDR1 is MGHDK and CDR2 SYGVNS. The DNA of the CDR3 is TGTGCCAGCAGTGAGCCCACGGTATACCCTGGAGGCGAAAAACTGTTTTTT. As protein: CASSEPTVYPGGEKLFF.

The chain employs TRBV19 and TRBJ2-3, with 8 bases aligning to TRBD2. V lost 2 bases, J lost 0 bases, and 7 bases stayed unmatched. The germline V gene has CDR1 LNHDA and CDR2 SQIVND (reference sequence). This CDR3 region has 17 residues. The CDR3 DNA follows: TGTGCCAGTAGTATACATGGGCCTAGCGGGAGCACAGATACGCAGTATTTT. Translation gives CASSIHGPSGSTDTQYF.

CDR3 sequence: CASSQVSSYGNIQYF. The CDR3 nucleotides are TGTGCCAGCAGCCAAGTGTCTAGCTATGGGAACATTCAGTACTTC. The V and J genes are TRBV3-1 (or the pseudogene TRBV3-2) and TRBJ2-4, with a weak D call TRBD2 (5 bases). V lost 1 base to trimming and J lost 7 bases, with 14 bases between them. The CDR3 has 15 amino acids. Germline CDR1 is LGHDT and CDR2 is YNNKEL (reference sequence).

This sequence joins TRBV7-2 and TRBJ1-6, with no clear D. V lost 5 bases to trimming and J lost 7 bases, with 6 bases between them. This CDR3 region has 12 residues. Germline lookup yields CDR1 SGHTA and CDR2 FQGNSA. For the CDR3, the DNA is TGTGCCAGCAGCCGAGCCAATTCACCCCTCCACTTT. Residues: CASSRANSPLHF.

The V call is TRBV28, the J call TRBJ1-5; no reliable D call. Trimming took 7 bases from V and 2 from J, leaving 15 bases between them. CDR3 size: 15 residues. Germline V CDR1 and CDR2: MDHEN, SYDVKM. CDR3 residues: CASMLSVVGNQPQHF. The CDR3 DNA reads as TGTGCCAGCATGCTATCTGTGGTTGGCAATCAGCCCCAGCATTTT.

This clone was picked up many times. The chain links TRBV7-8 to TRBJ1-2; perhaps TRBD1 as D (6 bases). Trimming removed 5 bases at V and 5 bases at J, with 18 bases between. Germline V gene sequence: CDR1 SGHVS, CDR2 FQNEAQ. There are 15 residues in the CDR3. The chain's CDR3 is CASSPTGTGSYGYTF. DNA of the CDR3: TGTGCCAGCAGCCCGACGGGTACAGGGTCTTATGGCTACACCTTC.

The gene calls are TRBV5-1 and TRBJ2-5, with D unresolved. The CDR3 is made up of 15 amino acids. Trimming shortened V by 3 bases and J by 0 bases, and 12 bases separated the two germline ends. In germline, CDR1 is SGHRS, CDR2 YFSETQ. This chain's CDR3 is CASSSAGKNQETQYF. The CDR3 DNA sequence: TGCGCCAGCAGCTCCGCCGGAAAAAACCAAGAGACCCAGTACTTC.

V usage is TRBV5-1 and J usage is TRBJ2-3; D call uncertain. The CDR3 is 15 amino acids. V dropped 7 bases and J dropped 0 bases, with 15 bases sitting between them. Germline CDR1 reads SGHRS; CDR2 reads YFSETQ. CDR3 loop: CASAIHDSSTDTQYF. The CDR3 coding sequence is TGCGCCAGCGCTATCCATGATTCTAGCACAGATACGCAGTATTTT.

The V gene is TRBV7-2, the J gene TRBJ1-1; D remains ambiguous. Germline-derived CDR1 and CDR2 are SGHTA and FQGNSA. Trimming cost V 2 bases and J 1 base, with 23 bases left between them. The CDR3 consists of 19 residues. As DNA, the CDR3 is TGTGCCAGCAGCTTAAGGGTCGGAAACGCAGATGGAACGAACACTGAAGCTTTCTTT. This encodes CASSLRVGNADGTNTEAFF.

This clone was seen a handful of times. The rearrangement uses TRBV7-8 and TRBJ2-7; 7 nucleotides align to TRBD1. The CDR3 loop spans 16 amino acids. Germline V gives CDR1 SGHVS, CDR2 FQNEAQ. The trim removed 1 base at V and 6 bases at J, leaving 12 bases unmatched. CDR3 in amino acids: CASSLDHGTATVEQYF. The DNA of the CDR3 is TGTGCCAGCAGCTTAGATCATGGGACAGCGACCGTCGAGCAGTACTTC.

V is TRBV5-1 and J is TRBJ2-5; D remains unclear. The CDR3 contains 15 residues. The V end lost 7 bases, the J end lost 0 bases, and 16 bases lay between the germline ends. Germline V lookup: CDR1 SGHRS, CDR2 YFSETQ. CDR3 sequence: CASRPASEYQETQYF. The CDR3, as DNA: TGCGCCAGCCGCCCGGCATCCGAGTACCAAGAGACCCAGTACTTC.

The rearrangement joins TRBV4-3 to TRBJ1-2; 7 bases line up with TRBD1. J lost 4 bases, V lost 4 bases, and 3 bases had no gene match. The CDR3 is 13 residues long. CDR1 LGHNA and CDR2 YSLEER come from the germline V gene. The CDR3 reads CASSPGGSYGYTF. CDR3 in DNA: TGCGCCAGCAGCCCAGGGGGTAGCTATGGCTACACCTTC.

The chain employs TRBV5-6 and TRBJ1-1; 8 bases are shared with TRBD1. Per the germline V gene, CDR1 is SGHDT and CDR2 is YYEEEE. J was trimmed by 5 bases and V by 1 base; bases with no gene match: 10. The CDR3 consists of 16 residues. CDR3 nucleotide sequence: TGTGCCAGCAGCTTGATCGGACAGGGAGTGATAACTGAAGCTTTCTTT. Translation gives CASSLIGQGVITEAFF.

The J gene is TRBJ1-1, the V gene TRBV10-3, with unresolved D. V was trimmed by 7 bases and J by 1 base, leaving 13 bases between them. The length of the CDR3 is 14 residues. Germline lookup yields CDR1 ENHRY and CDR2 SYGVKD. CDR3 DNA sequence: TGTGCCATCACTCGCTCGGAGGGGAACACTGAAGCTTTCTTT. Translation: CAITRSEGNTEAFF.

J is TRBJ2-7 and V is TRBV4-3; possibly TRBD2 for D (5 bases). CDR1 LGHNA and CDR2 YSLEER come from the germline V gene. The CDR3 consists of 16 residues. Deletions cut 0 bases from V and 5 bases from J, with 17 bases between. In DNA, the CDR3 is TGCGCCAGCAGCCAAGATGAGGGAATTGGAGTCGACGAGCAGTACTTC. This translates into CASSQDEGIGVDEQYF.

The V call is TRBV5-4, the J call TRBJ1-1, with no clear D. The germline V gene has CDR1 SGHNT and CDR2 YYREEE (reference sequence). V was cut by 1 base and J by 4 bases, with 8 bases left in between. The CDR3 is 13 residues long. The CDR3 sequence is CASSLPRGTEAFF. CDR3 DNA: TGTGCCAGCAGCTTGCCTCGGGGCACTGAAGCTTTCTTT.

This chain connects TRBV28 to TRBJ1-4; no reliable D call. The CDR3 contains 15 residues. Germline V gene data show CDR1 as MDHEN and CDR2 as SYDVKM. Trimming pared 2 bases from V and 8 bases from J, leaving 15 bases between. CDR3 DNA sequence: TGTGCCAGCAGTTTAACTGTAGGGTCATGGGAAAAACTGTTTTTT. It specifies CASSLTVGSWEKLFF.

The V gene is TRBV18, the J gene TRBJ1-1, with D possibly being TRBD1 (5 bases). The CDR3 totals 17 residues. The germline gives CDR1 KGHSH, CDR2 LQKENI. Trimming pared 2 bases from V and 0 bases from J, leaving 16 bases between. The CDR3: CASSPGGSTPMNTEAFF. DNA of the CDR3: TGTGCCAGCTCACCAGGGGGGTCCACACCCATGAACACTGAAGCTTTCTTT.

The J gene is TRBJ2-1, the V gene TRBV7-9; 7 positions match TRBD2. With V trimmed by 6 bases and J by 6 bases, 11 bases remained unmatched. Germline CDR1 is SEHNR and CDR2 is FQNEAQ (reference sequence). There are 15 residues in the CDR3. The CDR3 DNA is TGTGCCAGCAGGCTCCCGGCGGGGGTGGGCAATGAGCAGTTCTTC. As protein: CASRLPAGVGNEQFF.